This T cell receptor beta chain was sequenced for a study of T cells after yellow fever vaccination. Study-wide results and limits: Boosting was followed by the reappearance of most primary-vaccination clones (roughly 95% CD4, 85% to 90% CD8). The study noted that FACS-sorted repertoires could contain abundant clonotypes contaminating from the bulk population. Weaker, the secondary response had a peak occurring faster, on day 5 versus 15.

TCRdb processed the 5' RACE reads anew with MiXCR; each CDR3 protein has one entry. Of fewer than 350,000 distinct CDR3 sequences in the sample, around 4.5% are singletons; the top ten hold roughly a fifth. The table lists this clonotype with many counts. Its antigen is unidentified. The material sequenced was PBMCs, taken 15 days after the yellow fever booster vaccination. The source is a man between 18 and 35 years old who received the YFV17D yellow fever vaccine.

CDR3 in amino acids: CASSLGGHMNTEAFF. CDR3 DNA: TGCGCCAGCAGCCTGGGGGGGCACATGAACACTGAAGCTTTCTTT. The chain links TRBV5-1 to TRBJ1-1, with D maybe TRBD1 (6 bases). Trimming took off 4 bases at V and 0 bases at J, with 13 bases between the two ends. Germline V lookup: CDR1 SGHRS, CDR2 YFSETQ. This CDR3 spans 15 amino acids.